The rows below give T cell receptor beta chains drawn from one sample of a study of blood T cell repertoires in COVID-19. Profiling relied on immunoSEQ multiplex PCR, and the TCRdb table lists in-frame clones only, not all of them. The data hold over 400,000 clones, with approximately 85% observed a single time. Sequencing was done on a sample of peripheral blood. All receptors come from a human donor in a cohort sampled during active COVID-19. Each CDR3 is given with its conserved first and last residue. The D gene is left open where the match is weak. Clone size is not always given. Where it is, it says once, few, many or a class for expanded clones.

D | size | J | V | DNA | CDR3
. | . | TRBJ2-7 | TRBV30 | TGTGCCTGGAACCCCCCCATAGCAAGTGGCTACGAGCAGTACTTC | CAWNPPIASGYEQYF
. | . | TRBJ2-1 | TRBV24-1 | TGTGCCACCAGTGGTCGGGGGTTCTACAATGAGCAGTTCTTC | CATSGRGFYNEQFF
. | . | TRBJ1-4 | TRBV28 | TGTGCCAGCAGTTTCCTACAGGCAACTAATGAAAAACTGTTTTTT | CASSFLQATNEKLFF
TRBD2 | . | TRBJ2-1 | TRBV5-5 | TGTGCCAGCAGCCCTAGCGGGAACTCCTACAATGAGCAGTTCTTC | CASSPSGNSYNEQFF
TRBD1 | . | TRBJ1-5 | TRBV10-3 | TGTGCCATCGCGCTGGACAGGAGCAATCAGCCCCAGCATTTT | CAIALDRSNQPQHF
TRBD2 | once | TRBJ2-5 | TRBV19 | TGTGCCAGTAAAGCAGCCGGGGGGTCGGCCCAGTACTTC | CASKAAGGSAQYF
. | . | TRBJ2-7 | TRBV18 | TGTGCCAGCTCACCACCAGGGGTGGCTTACGAGCAGTACTTC | CASSPPGVAYEQYF
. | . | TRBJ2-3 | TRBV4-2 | TGTGCCAGCAGCCAAGAGGGAGGCCTCGTGAGTGATACGCAGTATTTT | CASSQEGGLVSDTQYF
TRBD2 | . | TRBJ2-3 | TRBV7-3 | TGTGCCAGCAGCTCCCGACTAGCGGCCAACACAGATACGCAGTATTTT | CASSSRLAANTDTQYF
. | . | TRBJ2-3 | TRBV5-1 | TGCGCCAGCAGCTTGGGGTCGGGCACAGATACGCAGTATTTT | CASSLGSGTDTQYF
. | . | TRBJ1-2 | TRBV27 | TGTGCCAGCAGTTTACAGGGGACCCCGATATATGGCTACACCTTC | CASSLQGTPIYGYTF
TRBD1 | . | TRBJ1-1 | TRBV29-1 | TGCAGCGCCCTACAGGGGGCCATGAACACTGAAGCTTTCTTT | CSALQGAMNTEAFF
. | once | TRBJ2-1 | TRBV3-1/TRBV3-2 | TGTGCCAGCGGGAGGGGGAGCTCCTACAATGAGCAGTTCTTC | CASGRGSSYNEQFF
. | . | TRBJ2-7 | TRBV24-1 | TGTGCCACCAGTGATATCAGCTCCTACGAGCAGTACTTC | CATSDISSYEQYF
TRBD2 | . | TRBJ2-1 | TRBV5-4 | TGTGCCAGCAGCTCCCGACTAGCGGGAGGGGAGCAGTTCTTC | CASSSRLAGGEQFF
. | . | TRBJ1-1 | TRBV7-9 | TGTGCCGGAGGACGGGGCACTGAAGCTTTCTTT | CAGGRGTEAFF
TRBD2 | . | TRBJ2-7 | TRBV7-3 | TGTGCCAGCAGCTTAGTGGGGACTAGCAAACTCGAGCAGTACTTC | CASSLVGTSKLEQYF
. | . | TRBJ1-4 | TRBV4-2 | TGTGCCAGCAGCCAAGATCTCAGGGATGAAAAACTGTTTTTT | CASSQDLRDEKLFF
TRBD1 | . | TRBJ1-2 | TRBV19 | TGTGCCAGCGGGACAGGGATAAACTATGGCTACACCTTC | CASGTGINYGYTF
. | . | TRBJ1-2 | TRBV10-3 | TGTGCCATCAGTGAGGTGAATGCAGGGGACTATGGCTACACCTTC | CAISEVNAGDYGYTF
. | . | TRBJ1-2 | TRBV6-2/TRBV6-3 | TGTGCCAGCAGTTTGGACTACGAAACCTATGGCTACACCTTC | CASSLDYETYGYTF
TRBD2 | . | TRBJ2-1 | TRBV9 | TGTGCCAGCAGCGCTACTAGCGGGAGCTACAATGAGCAGTTCTTC | CASSATSGSYNEQFF
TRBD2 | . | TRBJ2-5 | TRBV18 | TGTGCCAGCTCACAAACTAGCGGAAAAGAGACCCAGTACTTC | CASSQTSGKETQYF
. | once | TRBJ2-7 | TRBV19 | TGTGCCAGTAGTGGGGGCGGAGACGAGCAGTACTTC | CASSGGGDEQYF
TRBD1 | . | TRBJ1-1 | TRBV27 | TGTGCCAGCAGTTTATTGGACAGGGTCACTGAAGCTTTCTTT | CASSLLDRVTEAFF
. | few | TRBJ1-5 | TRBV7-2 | TGTGCCAGCAGCCAAACGAGGGAAACCAATCAGCCCCAGCATTTT | CASSQTRETNQPQHF
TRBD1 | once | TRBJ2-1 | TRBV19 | TGTGCCAGTAAGACCGGGACAGGGATCATCAATGAGCAGTTCTTC | CASKTGTGIINEQFF
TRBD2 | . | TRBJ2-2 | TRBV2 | TGTGCCAGCAGTGAAACGGCGGGAGGATACACCGGGGAGCTGTTTTTT | CASSETAGGYTGELFF
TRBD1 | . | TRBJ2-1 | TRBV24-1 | TGTGCCACCAGTGACCATGGACAGGGGGGCTACAATGAGCAGTTCTTC | CATSDHGQGGYNEQFF
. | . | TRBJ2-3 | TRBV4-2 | TGTGCCAGCAGCCGGGACTCAACGACGTCTACGCAGTATTTT | CASSRDSTTSTQYF
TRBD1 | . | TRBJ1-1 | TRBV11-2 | TGTGCCAGCGTTCGACAGGGGACTTTGAACACTGAAGCTTTCTTT | CASVRQGTLNTEAFF
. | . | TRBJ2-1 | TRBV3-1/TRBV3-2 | TGTGCCAGCAGCCAAGATTCCTTAGCGGACAATGAGCAGTTCTTC | CASSQDSLADNEQFF
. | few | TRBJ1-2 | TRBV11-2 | TGTGCCAGCAGCTTAAATGGGGGGGTCTATGGCTACACCTTC | CASSLNGGVYGYTF
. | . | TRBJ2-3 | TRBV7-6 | TGTGCCAGCAGCCTCCGACAGGATGCAGATACGCAGTATTTT | CASSLRQDADTQYF
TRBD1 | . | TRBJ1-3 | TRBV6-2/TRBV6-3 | TGTGCCAGCAGCCAGGACAGGGCCTTTGGAAACACCATATATTTT | CASSQDRAFGNTIYF
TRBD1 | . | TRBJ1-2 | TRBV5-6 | TGTGCCAGCAGCTTAGAAAGGGGGCATTATGGCTACACCTTC | CASSLERGHYGYTF
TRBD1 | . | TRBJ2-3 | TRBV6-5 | TGTGCCAGCAGCCGACAGGGGGTAATAGATACGCAGTATTTT | CASSRQGVIDTQYF
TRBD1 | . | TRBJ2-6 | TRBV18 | TGTGCCAGCTCACCGACCACAGGGGGCTCTGGGGCCAACGTCCTGACTTTC | CASSPTTGGSGANVLTF